Shown below are 14 T cell receptor beta chains from a single sample sequenced in a study of identical twins. Using its own MiXCR run on the 5' RACE reads, TCRdb lists one record per CDR3 protein. The profile shows 300,000 to 400,000 distinct CDR3 sequences, about 10% of them singletons. The sample consisted of naive T cells sorted from blood. The origin of the receptors is a woman in her forties or fifties in good health.

The chain uses TRBV20-1 and TRBJ2-3; perhaps TRBD2 as D (5 bases). The ends were cut back, 1 base at V and 1 base at J, with 12 bases in the middle. The CDR3 is 15 residues long. Germline V gene data show CDR1 as DFQATT and CDR2 as SNEGSKA (reference sequence). The CDR3, as DNA: TGCAGTGCTAGAGGGTTTCGCGGGCGCACAGATACGCAGTATTTT. This codes for CSARGFRGRTDTQYF.

The sample holds a few counts of this clonotype. The genes are TRBV7-8 and TRBJ2-1; D perhaps matches TRBD1 (5 bases). CDR1 is SGHVS, CDR2 FQNEAQ, per germline. V was cut by 0 bases and J by 6 bases, with 18 bases left in between. There are 17 residues in the CDR3. The CDR3 loop is CASSLAGAKNQGNEQFF. As DNA, the CDR3 is TGTGCCAGCAGCTTAGCAGGGGCGAAAAATCAAGGCAATGAGCAGTTCTTC.

This clonotype occurred many times. The chain combines TRBV4-1 with TRBJ2-7; 10 nucleotides match TRBD2. Germline lookup yields CDR1 MGHRA and CDR2 YSYEKL. The CDR3 totals 17 residues. V dropped 0 bases and J dropped 1; count of bases not matched to a gene: 6. The CDR3 DNA reads as TGCGCCAGCAGCCAAGATAGTCTAGCGGGAGTGTCCTACGAGCAGTACGTC. The encoded protein is CASSQDSLAGVSYEQYV.

V is TRBV3-1 and J is TRBJ1-1, with D perhaps TRBD1 (6 bases). Germline values: CDR1 LGHDT, CDR2 YNNKEL (reference sequence). This CDR3 contains 13 residues. V was trimmed by 3 bases and J by 5 bases, leaving 10 bases between them. The CDR3 sequence is CASSQRTATEAFF. The CDR3 DNA sequence: TGTGCCAGCAGCCAGAGGACAGCTACTGAAGCTTTCTTT.

This clonotype was seen a handful of times. This sequence joins TRBV7-2 and TRBJ2-1; D is possibly TRBD2 (6 bases). The V end lost 1 base, the J end lost 3 bases, and 19 bases lay between the germline ends. The CDR3 consists of 18 residues. Germline V CDR1 and CDR2: SGHTA, FQGNSA. CDR3 sequence reads: CASSLVGKRAFGYNEQFF. The CDR3 nucleotides read TGTGCCAGCAGCTTAGTTGGCAAGCGGGCGTTCGGCTACAATGAGCAGTTCTTC. Using reference TRBV7-2 and TRBJ2-1 for the parts outside the CDR3, the full variable domain is GAGVSQSPSNKVTEKGKDVELRCDPISGHTALYWYRQSLGQGLEFLIYFQGNSAPDKSGLPSDRFSAERTGGSVSTLTIQRTQQEDSAVYLCASSLVGKRAFGYNEQFFGPGTRLTVL.

This clonotype was seen at least ten times. For the CDR3, the DNA is TGTGCCAGCAGCTCATCCGGACTTCCAAATCCCGAGCATGAGCAGTTCTTC. The encoded protein is CASSSSGLPNPEHEQFF. The chain employs TRBV5-5 and TRBJ2-1; a weak D match, TRBD2 (5 bases). The germline V gene has CDR1 SGHKS and CDR2 YYEKEE (reference sequence). CDR3 length: 17 residues. Trimming removed 3 bases from V and 8 bases from J, with 24 bases in between. Together with reference TRBV5-5 and TRBJ2-1, the CDR3 gives the full variable domain: DAGVTQSPTHLIKTRGQQVTLRCSPISGHKSVSWYQQVLGQGPQFIFQYYEKEERGRGNFPDRFSARQFPNYSSELNVNALLLGDSALYLCASSSSGLPNPEHEQFFGPGTRLTVL.

The rearrangement uses TRBV9 and TRBJ2-7, with TRBD1 matching over 11 bases. The CDR3 consists of 15 residues. CDR1 is SGDLS and CDR2 is YYNGEE in the germline V gene. V lost 4 bases to trimming and J lost 3 bases; unmatched junction nucleotides: 6. CDR3 sequence (DNA): TGTGCCAGCAGCCCCCGGACAGGGGGCATCTACGAGCAGTACTTC. Residues: CASSPRTGGIYEQYF. Using reference TRBV9 and TRBJ2-7 for the parts outside the CDR3, the full variable domain is DSGVTQTPKHLITATGQRVTLRCSPRSGDLSVYWYQQSLDQGLQFLIQYYNGEERAKGNILERFSAQQFPDLHSELNLSSLELGDSALYFCASSPRTGGIYEQYFGPGTRLTVT.

The chain employs TRBV28 and TRBJ2-7, with D possibly being TRBD2 (5 bases). V lost 3 bases and J lost 3, with 9 bases in between. Germline V gene sequence: CDR1 MDHEN, CDR2 SYDVKM. The CDR3 sequence is 13 residues long. This CDR3 reads CASSFRGGYEQYV. CDR3 coding DNA: TGTGCCAGCAGTTTCCGTGGAGGCTACGAGCAGTACGTC.

This clonotype was counted only a few times. The V call is TRBV20-1, the J call TRBJ2-1; D is uncertain. Germline loops: CDR1 DFQATT, CDR2 SNEGSKA (reference sequence). Trimming removed 6 bases at V and 13 bases at J, with 10 bases between. This CDR3 contains 9 residues. The CDR3 region has the DNA TGCAGTGCCGATAAAGGACAGTTCTTC. It encodes CSADKGQFF.

At least ten counts were recorded for this clonotype. V gene TRBV2 combines with J gene TRBJ2-2, with D maybe TRBD2 (5 bases). This CDR3 spans 15 amino acids. Germline V lookup: CDR1 SNHLY, CDR2 FYNNEI. V lost 6 bases and J 7 bases, leaving 18 bases between the germline ends. The CDR3 coding sequence is TGTGCCAGCAGCGATCGCCTGGGAGTAGACGGGGAGCTGTTTTTT. As protein: CASSDRLGVDGELFF. The whole variable domain, remainder taken from reference TRBV2 and TRBJ2-2, is EPEVTQTPSHQVTQMGQEVILRCVPISNHLYFYWYRQILGQKVEFLVSFYNNEISEKSEIFDDQFSVERPDGSNFTLKIRSTKLEDSAMYFCASSDRLGVDGELFFGEGSRLTVL.

This clonotype was seen a handful of times. The chain couples TRBV15 to TRBJ1-4; D not resolved. The germline V and J ends were trimmed by 0 bases and 13 bases, with 15 bases remaining between them. Looked up from germline, CDR1 is LNHNV and CDR2 is YYDKDF (reference sequence). The CDR3 is 14 residues long. CDR3 loop: CATSRDRSRAILFF. The CDR3 bases are TGTGCCACCAGCAGAGATAGGTCGCGAGCGATACTGTTTTTT.

V and J are TRBV6-2 or TRBV6-3 and TRBJ2-7; D might be TRBD1 (5 bases). The CDR3 is 14 residues long. CDR1 and CDR2 (germline): MNHEY, SVGEGT. V lost 4 bases and J 2 bases, leaving 12 bases between the germline ends. CDR3 protein: CASSSGYKTYEQYF. CDR3 sequence (DNA): TGTGCCAGCAGTTCAGGGTACAAGACCTACGAGCAGTACTTC.

The chain couples TRBV20-1 to TRBJ2-1, with D perhaps assigned TRBD1 or TRBD2 (5 bases each). In germline, CDR1 is DFQATT, CDR2 SNEGSKA (reference sequence). Trimming stripped 6 bases from V and 6 bases from J, with 15 bases between. The CDR3 has 13 residues. This CDR3 reads CSAQKGTVNEQFF. The CDR3 region has the DNA TGCAGTGCCCAGAAAGGGACGGTCAATGAGCAGTTCTTC.

This clonotype came up a few times. The V and J genes are TRBV19 and TRBJ2-7; 7 bases are a match to TRBD2. In germline, CDR1 is LNHDA, CDR2 SQIVND (reference sequence). The CDR3 runs to 15 residues. Trimming took 3 bases from V and 0 from J; bases not matched to a gene: 5. For the CDR3, the DNA is TGTGCCAGTAGTATTGCGGGAGTGTACTCCTACGAGCAGTACTTC. Its translation is CASSIAGVYSYEQYF. The complete variable domain, with remaining parts taken from reference TRBV19 and TRBJ2-7, reads DGGITQSPKYLFRKEGQNVTLSCEQNLNHDAMYWYRQDPGQGLRLIYYSQIVNDFQKGDIAEGYSVSREKKESFPLTVTSAQKNPTAFYLCASSIAGVYSYEQYFGPGTRLTVT.